The 23 T cell receptor beta chains below come from one sample, sequenced in a study of T cell responses to AZD1222 COVID-19 vaccine. This table comes from immunoSEQ multiplex PCR, and its TCRdb copy is limited to in-frame clones, with some not included. Of around 100,000 clones listed, about 95% are singletons. The material sequenced was peripheral blood, taken on day 0 of AZD1222 vaccination. Receptor source: an adult in good health.

This chain links TRBV5-1 with TRBJ2-7, with no clear D. The CDR3 spans 14 residues. Germline lookup yields CDR1 SGHRS and CDR2 YFSETQ. V shed 4 bases and J shed 2 bases, with 13 bases lying between them. In nucleotides, the CDR3 is TGCGCCAGCAGCCCAACGACTGGTCCCTACGAGCAGTACTTC. It translates to CASSPTTGPYEQYF.

The chain recombines TRBV10-3 with TRBJ2-1, with TRBD2 matching over 9 bases. Germline assignment: CDR1 ENHRY and CDR2 SYGVKD. This CDR3 comprises 17 residues. The J segment lost 4 bases and the V segment lost 8 bases, leaving 15 bases of the junction unmatched. CDR3 protein: CAIAGAGGQGRYNEQFF. The CDR3 DNA reads as TGTGCCATCGCAGGAGCGGGGGGCCAAGGGAGGTACAATGAGCAGTTCTTC.

V and J are TRBV6-5 and TRBJ1-5, with D maybe TRBD1 (5 bases). CDR1 is MNHEY and CDR2 is SVGAGI in the germline V gene. Trimming pared 11 bases from V and 3 bases from J, leaving 8 bases between. This CDR3 has 11 residues. CDR3 residues: CAGGDNQPQHF. As DNA, the CDR3 is TGTGCCGGAGGGGACAATCAGCCCCAGCATTTT.

As regards this clone: Other DNA sequences in this sample translate to the same CDR3. This chain links TRBV18 with TRBJ2-5; D is uncertain. V was shortened by 2 bases and J by 1 base, with 5 bases between the two germline ends. Germline values: CDR1 KGHSH, CDR2 LQKENI. The CDR3 runs to 13 residues. CDR3 DNA: TGTGCCAGCTCACCAGGCTCCCAAGAGACCCAGTACTTC. It translates to CASSPGSQETQYF.

The chain employs TRBV30 and TRBJ2-5, with D tentatively TRBD2 (5 bases). This CDR3 has 13 residues. V lost 3 bases and J 2 bases, leaving 10 bases between the germline ends. In germline, CDR1 is GTSNPN, CDR2 SVGIG (reference sequence). CDR3 nucleotide sequence: TGTGCCTGGAGACGGGATCTTCAAGAGACCCAGTACTTC. Encoded protein: CAWRRDLQETQYF.

This clone was found once. The chain couples TRBV19 to TRBJ2-7; 9 bases match TRBD1. V lost 5 bases and J lost 4; bases outside the gene matches: 9. Per the germline V gene, CDR1 is LNHDA and CDR2 is SQIVND (reference sequence). The CDR3 is made up of 15 amino acids. CDR3 DNA: TGTGCCAGTAGTCCCGGACAGGGGCAATCTTACGAGCAGTACTTC. Its protein is CASSPGQGQSYEQYF.

The chain combines TRBV6-5 with TRBJ1-4, with TRBD1 matching over 9 bases. The CDR3 runs to 14 residues. In germline, CDR1 is MNHEY, CDR2 SVGAGI. J gave up 7 bases and V 6 bases, and 6 bases lay outside the gene matches. The CDR3 DNA sequence: TGTGCCAGCAGCTTTACAGGGGGCATTGAAAAACTGTTTTTT. This gives the protein CASSFTGGIEKLFF.

For this clone: At one of its ends the junction is not consistent with the germline gene, which may arise from a read error. CDR3 coding DNA: TGTGCTAGCAGCTCAGGGTGGGGGGTGCGAGAGACCCAGTACTTC. It translates to CASSSGWGVRETQYF. The chain combines TRBV7-7 with TRBJ2-5; D possibly corresponds to TRBD2 (6 bases). The CDR3 spans 15 residues. Per germline, CDR1 SSHAT and CDR2 FNYEAQ (reference sequence).

As to this clone: The sample carries other DNA sequences with the same CDR3. The CDR3 bases are TGTGCCAGCAGTCTCTCAGGAAATGAGCAGTTCTTC. It yields the protein CASSLSGNEQFF. This chain uses TRBV28 with TRBJ2-1; no reliable D call. The CDR3 has 12 residues. V lost 5 bases and J 7 bases, leaving 9 bases between the germline ends. In germline, CDR1 is MDHEN, CDR2 SYDVKM.

The chain is built from TRBV14 and TRBJ1-2; 7 nucleotides line up with TRBD1. V was pared by 5 bases and J by 8 bases, with 8 bases of the junction left unmatched. CDR1 and CDR2 (germline): SGHDN, FVKESK. CDR3 length: 13 amino acids. CDR3 sequence reads: CASSETGRRGYTF. CDR3 nucleotides: TGTGCCAGCAGCGAGACAGGGCGGAGGGGCTACACCTTC. The full variable domain, with the rest looked up from reference TRBV14 and TRBJ1-2, is EAGVTQFPSHSVIEKGQTVTLRCDPISGHDNLYWYRRVMGKEIKFLLHFVKESKQDESGMPNNRFLAERTGGTYSTLKVQPAELEDSGVYFCASSETGRRGYTFGSGTRLTVV.

The chain carries TRBV7-9 and TRBJ1-1; D is uncertain. Germline V CDR1 and CDR2: SEHNR, FQNEAQ (reference sequence). V was clipped by 7 bases and J by 3 bases, with 6 bases between them. CDR3 length: 11 residues. CDR3 nucleotides: TGTGCCAGCATCAGTTACACTGAAGCTTTCTTT. Amino acid sequence: CASISYTEAFF.

The chain is built from TRBV27 and TRBJ2-6, with D tentatively TRBD2 (6 bases). V was pared by 0 bases and J by 1 base, with 10 bases between. Germline V gene data show CDR1 as MNHEY and CDR2 as SMNVEV (reference sequence). This CDR3 contains 17 residues. The CDR3 is CASSLSLGGSGANVLTF. Here the CDR3 DNA reads TGTGCCAGCAGTTTATCACTTGGAGGGTCTGGGGCCAACGTCCTGACTTTC.

Of note for this clone: One end of the junction varies from germline; a read error may be responsible. CDR3: CASSLQGSSSNEQFF. CDR3 coding DNA: TGTGCCAGCAGCTTACAGGGGTCCTCCTCCAATGAGCAGTTCTTC. The gene calls are TRBV2 and TRBJ2-1; 7 bases align to TRBD1. The CDR3 is made up of 15 amino acids. From germline, CDR1 is SNHLY and CDR2 FYNNEI.

J is TRBJ1-6 and V is TRBV6-4; D may be TRBD1 (6 bases). Deletions cut 5 bases from V and 7 bases from J, with 12 bases between. Germline lookup yields CDR1 MRHNA and CDR2 SNTAGT. CDR3 length: 14 residues. The CDR3 sequence is CASSSDRPNSPLHF. In nucleotides, the CDR3 is TGTGCCAGCAGTTCCGACAGGCCCAATTCACCCCTCCACTTT.

The J gene is TRBJ2-6, the V gene TRBV5-1; the D is unclear. The germline CDR1 and CDR2 sequences are SGHRS and YFSETQ. V lost 4 bases to trimming and J lost 4 bases, with 3 bases between them. There are 12 residues in the CDR3. The CDR3 spells CASSRGANVLTF. Written as DNA, the CDR3 is TGCGCCAGCAGCCGCGGGGCCAACGTCCTGACTTTC. Full variable domain (missing parts from reference TRBV5-1 and TRBJ2-6): KAGVTQTPRYLIKTRGQQVTLSCSPISGHRSVSWYQQTPGQGLQFLFEYFSETQRNKGNFPGRFSGRQFSNSRSEMNVSTLELGDSALYLCASSRGANVLTFGAGSRLTVL.

This rearrangement joins TRBV5-1 to TRBJ2-5; D may correspond to TRBD1 or TRBD2 (5 bases each). Per the germline V gene, CDR1 is SGHRS and CDR2 is YFSETQ. Trimming removed 7 bases at V and 0 bases at J, with 16 bases between. The CDR3 spans 15 residues. CDR3 region: CASQQGLRDQETQYF. CDR3 coding DNA: TGCGCCAGCCAGCAGGGTCTGCGGGACCAAGAGACCCAGTACTTC.

V gene TRBV27 combines with J gene TRBJ2-7; 8 nucleotides align to TRBD2. CDR1 MNHEY and CDR2 SMNVEV come from the germline V gene (reference sequence). V lost 6 bases to trimming and J lost 2 bases; unmatched junction nucleotides: 12. The CDR3 contains 16 residues. CDR3 bases: TGTGCCAGCAGCCATAAAGCGGGAGCCTATACCTACGAGCAGTACTTC. This sequence encodes CASSHKAGAYTYEQYF.

This rearrangement joins TRBV29-1 to TRBJ1-1; 7 bases match TRBD1. Unmatched junction bases numbered 7, after V lost 5 bases and J lost 7 bases. CDR1 and CDR2 (germline): SQVTM, ANQGSEA. The CDR3 length is 12 residues. The CDR3 protein is CSVRQGYDEAFF. CDR3 coding DNA: TGCAGCGTTCGACAGGGCTATGATGAAGCTTTCTTT.

The rearrangement uses TRBV15 and TRBJ2-7; D possibly corresponds to TRBD2 (5 bases). Trimming stripped 0 bases from V and 6 bases from J, with 15 bases between. The CDR3 consists of 15 residues. In germline, CDR1 is LNHNV, CDR2 YYDKDF (reference sequence). The CDR3 protein is CATSRDSGIRVEQYF. CDR3 coding DNA: TGTGCCACCAGCAGAGATTCCGGGATTCGTGTCGAGCAGTACTTC.

This chain links TRBV7-2 with TRBJ2-5, with D unresolved. Germline values: CDR1 SGHTA, CDR2 FQGNSA. The CDR3 is 11 residues long. V was shortened by 3 bases and J by 6 bases, with 5 bases between the two germline ends. The CDR3, as DNA: TGTGCCAGCAGCTTGAGCAAGACCCAGTACTTC. It yields the protein CASSLSKTQYF.

The V gene is TRBV19, the J gene TRBJ2-2; 9 bases match TRBD1. This CDR3 spans 14 amino acids. Germline CDR1 reads LNHDA; CDR2 reads SQIVND (reference sequence). V was clipped by 6 bases and J by 2 bases; unmatched bases: 1. CDR3 loop: CASRDRGNTGELFF. The DNA of the CDR3 is TGTGCCAGTAGGGACAGGGGAAACACCGGGGAGCTGTTTTTT.

This chain joins TRBV9 and TRBJ1-3; 11 positions agree with TRBD1. The CDR3 has 16 amino acids. After removal of 3 bases from V and 4 bases from J, the junction contained 6 bases not matched to a gene. CDR1 and CDR2 from the germline V gene are SGDLS and YYNGEE. As DNA, the CDR3 is TGTGCCAGCAGCGACGGACAGGGGGCGCCCGGAAACACCATATATTTT. Protein product: CASSDGQGAPGNTIYF.

The chain links TRBV7-2 to TRBJ1-5; the match to TRBD1 covers 8 bases. V shed 1 base, J shed 3 bases, and the junction held 2 bases outside the gene matches. CDR1 and CDR2 from the germline V gene are SGHTA and FQGNSA. CDR3 length equals 15 residues. In DNA form, the CDR3 reads TGTGCCAGCAGCTTAGTGACAGGGGACAATCAGCCCCAGCATTTT. This codes for CASSLVTGDNQPQHF.